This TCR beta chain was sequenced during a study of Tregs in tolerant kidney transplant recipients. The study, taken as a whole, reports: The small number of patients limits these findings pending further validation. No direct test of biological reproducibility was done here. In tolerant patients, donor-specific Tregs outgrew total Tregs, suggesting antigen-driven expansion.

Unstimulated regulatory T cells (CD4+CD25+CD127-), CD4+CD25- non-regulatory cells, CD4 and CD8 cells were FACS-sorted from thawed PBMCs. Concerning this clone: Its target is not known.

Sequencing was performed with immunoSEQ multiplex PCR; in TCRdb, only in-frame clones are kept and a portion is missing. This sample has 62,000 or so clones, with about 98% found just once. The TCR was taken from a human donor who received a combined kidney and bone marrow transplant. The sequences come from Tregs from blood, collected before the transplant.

The DNA of the CDR3 is TGTGCCAGCAGCATTGGAGGTCAAAACATTCAGTACTTC. Its protein product is CASSIGGQNIQYF. The chain uses TRBV5-4 and TRBJ2-4; D perhaps matches TRBD2 (5 bases). Trimming stripped 4 bases from V and 5 bases from J, with 10 bases between. This CDR3 is built from 13 residues. Germline V gene lookup returns CDR1 SGHNT and CDR2 YYREEE (reference sequence).